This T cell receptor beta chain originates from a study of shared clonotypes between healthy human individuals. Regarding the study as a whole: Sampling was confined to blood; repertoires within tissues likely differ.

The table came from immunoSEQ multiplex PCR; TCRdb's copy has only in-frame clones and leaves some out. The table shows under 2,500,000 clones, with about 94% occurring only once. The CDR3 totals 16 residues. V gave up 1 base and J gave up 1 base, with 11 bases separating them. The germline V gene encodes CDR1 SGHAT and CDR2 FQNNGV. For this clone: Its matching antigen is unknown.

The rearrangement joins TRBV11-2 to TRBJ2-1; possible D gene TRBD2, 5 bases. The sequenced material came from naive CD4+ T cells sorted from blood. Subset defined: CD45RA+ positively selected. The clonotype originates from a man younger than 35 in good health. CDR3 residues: CASSLGGSVSYNEQFF. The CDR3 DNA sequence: TGTGCCAGCAGCTTAGGAGGGAGCGTTTCCTACAATGAGCAGTTCTTC.